The 10 T cell receptor delta chains below were found in one sample sequenced in a study of gamma-delta T cells after stem cell transplantation. TCRdb re-processed the RT-PCR reads via CATT. Here the sample spans 12,000 or so delta-chain clones, 1% to 1.5% being singletons. Material: gamma-delta T cells. These receptors all come from a human donor. It is not recorded whose cells these are; they may come from a transplant donor.

This clone was counted a few times. The likely explanation is a read error, given a far larger clone one base away. Within the sample, other DNA sequences also encode this same CDR3. The CDR3 DNA is TGTGCCTGCGACACCGTGGGTGGTCCGTACACCGATAAACTCATCTTT. Protein: CACDTVGGPYTDKLIF. The chain links TRDV2 to TRDJ1; D remains ambiguous. This CDR3 region has 16 residues. Germline CDR1 is GEAIGNYY and CDR2 is EKD.

On this clone itself: The protein in TCRdb stems from a much larger clone and differs at residue 4 from this DNA's translation, likely a read error; here the protein is translated from the DNA. The chain couples TRDV2 to TRDJ1, with a tentative D call TRDD3 (5 bases). Trimming shortened V by 4 bases and J by 2 bases, and 22 bases separated the two germline ends. The CDR3 contains 17 residues. Germline CDR1 is GEAIGNYY and CDR2 is EKD. Here the CDR3 reads CACETVGGSVGTDKLIF. The DNA for the CDR3 is TGTGCCTGTGAGACCGTCGGGGGGTCCGTGGGTACCGATAAACTCATCTTT.

This clone was seen a few times. The chain is built from TRDV2 and TRDJ1; TRDD3 is a possible D gene (6 bases). Trimming removed 6 bases from V and 0 bases from J, with 16 bases in between. This CDR3 region has 15 residues. CDR1 and CDR2 from the germline V gene are GEAIGNYY and EKD. Here the CDR3 DNA reads TGTGCCTGTTCACCACTGGGCGGGTACACCGATAAACTCATCTTT. Amino acids: CACSPLGGYTDKLIF.

This clone was observed a few times. A read error likely explains why the TCRdb protein, taken from a much larger clone, differs from this DNA's translation at residue 17; the protein shown is translated from the DNA. The genes are TRDV2 and TRDJ1; TRDD3 aligns across 9 bases. Germline V gives CDR1 GEAIGNYY, CDR2 EKD. The CDR3 is made up of 19 amino acids. The CDR3 DNA is TGTGCCTGTGACACCGTGGGACTGGGGGAGAAGGTGTACACCGATAAACCCATCTTT. This encodes CACDTVGLGEKVYTDKPIF.

Regarding this clone: A far larger clone is off by one base, so a read error is likely. This chain links TRDV2 with TRDJ3; 8 nucleotides align to TRDD3. CDR3 length: 23 amino acids. In germline, CDR1 is GEAIGNYY, CDR2 EKD. The CDR3 nucleotides are TGTGCCTGTGACACCGTAAACTTGCCACTGGGGGGACTTAGCTCCTGGGACACCCGACAGACGTTTTTC. Amino acid sequence: CACDTVNLPLGGLSSWDTRQTFF.

This clone was counted a few times. Translating this DNA gives a protein that differs at residue 7 from the TCRdb one, which belongs to a much larger clone; a read error is likely, and the protein shown is this translation. J is TRDJ3 and V is TRDV2; 8 nucleotides match TRDD3. Germline loops: CDR1 GEAIGNYY, CDR2 EKD. The CDR3 is 22 residues long. V lost 3 bases to trimming and J lost 0 bases; unmatched junction nucleotides: 18. This chain's CDR3 is CACDPPLLTGGTNSWDTRQMFF. DNA of the CDR3: TGTGCCTGTGACCCTCCCTTGTTAACTGGGGGGACTAACTCCTGGGACACCCGACAGATGTTTTTC.

Of note for this clone: A far larger clone is only one base removed, so a read error is likely. At the DNA level, this CDR3 is encoded by other sequences in the same sample as well. The rearrangement uses TRDV2 and TRDJ1; 9 nucleotides align to TRDD3. Germline loops: CDR1 GEAIGNYY, CDR2 EKD. CDR3 length: 15 amino acids. The CDR3 sequence: CACDTLLGELDKLIF. The CDR3 DNA reads TGTGCCTGTGACACCTTACTGGGGGAGCTCGATAAGCTCATCTTT.

The sample holds a few counts of this clone. The same CDR3 can be traced to other DNA sequences in this sample. This chain uses TRDV2 with TRDJ1; 12 bases match TRDD3. This CDR3 comprises 15 residues. The germline gives CDR1 GEAIGNYY, CDR2 EKD. The V and J ends lost 1 base and 4 bases, in that order; junction bases with no gene match: 3. The CDR3 nucleotides read TGTGCCTGTGACACACTGGGGGATACTGACGATAAACTCATCTTT. Translating gives CACDTLGDTDDKLIF.

On this clone: TCRdb attributes to this sequence the protein of a much larger clone, which differs from the DNA translation at residue 13; a read error is likely, and the protein displayed is translated from the DNA. The chain has TRDV2 and TRDJ1; TRDD3 aligns across 13 bases. J lost 3 bases, V lost 0 bases, and 9 bases had no gene match. Germline V lookup: CDR1 GEAIGNYY, CDR2 EKD. CDR3 length: 18 residues. The CDR3: CACDTVLGDTKSADKLIF. The CDR3 DNA reads TGTGCCTGTGACACCGTACTGGGGGATACGAAGAGCGCCGATAAACTCATCTTT.

On this clone: Other DNA sequences in the same sample also yield this CDR3. The CDR3 DNA follows: TGTGCCTGTGACACCTTGGGGGATACTGACGGCACCGATAAACTCATCTTT. It is translated as CACDTLGDTDGTDKLIF. The genes are TRDV2 and TRDJ1, with TRDD3 matching 10 bases. The V segment lost 0 bases and the J segment 1 base; nucleotides outside the gene matches: 7. The CDR3 consists of 17 residues. Per germline, CDR1 GEAIGNYY and CDR2 EKD.